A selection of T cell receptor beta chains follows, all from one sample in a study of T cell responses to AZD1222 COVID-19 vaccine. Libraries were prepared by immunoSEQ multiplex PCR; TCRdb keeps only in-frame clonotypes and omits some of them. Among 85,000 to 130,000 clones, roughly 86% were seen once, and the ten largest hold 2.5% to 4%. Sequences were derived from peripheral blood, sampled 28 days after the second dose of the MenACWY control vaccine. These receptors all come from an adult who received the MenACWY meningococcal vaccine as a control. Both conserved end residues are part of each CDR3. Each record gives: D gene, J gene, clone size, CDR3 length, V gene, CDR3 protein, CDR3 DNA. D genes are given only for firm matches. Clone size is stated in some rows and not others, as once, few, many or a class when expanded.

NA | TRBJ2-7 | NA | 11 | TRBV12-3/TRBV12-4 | CASSFGYEQYF | TGTGCCAGCAGTTTCGGCTACGAGCAGTACTTC
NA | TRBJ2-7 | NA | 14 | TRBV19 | CASSLGTDSYEQYF | TGTGCCAGTAGTTTAGGGACGGACTCCTACGAGCAGTACTTC
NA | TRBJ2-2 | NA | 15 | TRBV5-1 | CASRLNFQGTGELFF | TGCGCCAGCAGACTTAATTTCCAAGGCACCGGGGAGCTGTTTTTT
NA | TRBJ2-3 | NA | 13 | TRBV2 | CASSVSGADTQYF | TGTGCCAGCAGTGTTTCGGGGGCGGATACGCAGTATTTT
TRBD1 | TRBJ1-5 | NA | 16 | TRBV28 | CASSLWGQGEGQPQHF | TGTGCCAGCAGTTTATGGGGACAGGGGGAAGGTCAGCCCCAGCATTTT
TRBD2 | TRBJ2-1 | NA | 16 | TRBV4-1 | CASSQELAGGSHEQFF | TGCGCCAGCAGCCAAGAGCTAGCGGGGGGGTCTCATGAGCAGTTCTTC
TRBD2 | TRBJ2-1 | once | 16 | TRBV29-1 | CSAPVAGGSSYNEQFF | TGCAGCGCCCCGGTAGCGGGGGGGAGCTCCTACAATGAGCAGTTCTTC
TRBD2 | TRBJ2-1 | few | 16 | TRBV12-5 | CASGLVGGGILNEQFF | TGTGCTAGTGGTTTGGTGGGCGGGGGGATCCTCAATGAGCAGTTCTTC
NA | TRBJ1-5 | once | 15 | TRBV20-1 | CSASSGPTSNQPQHF | TGCAGTGCTAGTTCGGGCCCCACCAGCAATCAGCCCCAGCATTTT
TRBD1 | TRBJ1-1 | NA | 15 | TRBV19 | CASAKKGQANTEAFF | TGTGCCAGTGCTAAAAAGGGACAGGCGAACACTGAAGCTTTCTTT
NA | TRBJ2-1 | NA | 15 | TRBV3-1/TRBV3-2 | CASSSRLPLGDEQFF | TGTGCCAGCAGCTCCCGACTACCCTTGGGCGATGAGCAGTTCTTC
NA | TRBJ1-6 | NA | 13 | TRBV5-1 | CASSFGGNSPLHF | TGCGCCAGCAGCTTCGGGGGGAATTCACCCCTCCACTTT
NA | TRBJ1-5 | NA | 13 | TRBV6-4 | CASSFRENQPQHF | TGTGCCAGCAGTTTTCGGGAAAATCAGCCCCAGCATTTT
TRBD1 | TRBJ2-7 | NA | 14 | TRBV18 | CASSSGTGGYEQYF | TGTGCCAGCTCGTCCGGGACAGGGGGCTACGAGCAGTACTTC
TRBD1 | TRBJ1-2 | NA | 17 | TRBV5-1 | CASRTPGTANRDYGYTF | TGCGCCAGCAGAACCCCGGGGACAGCGAATAGAGACTATGGCTACACCTTC
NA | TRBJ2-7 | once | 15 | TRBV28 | CASSSPTVSSYEQYF | TGTGCCAGCAGTTCCCCGACTGTGAGCTCCTACGAGCAGTACTTC
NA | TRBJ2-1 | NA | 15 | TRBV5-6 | CASSSLKQQSNEQFF | TGTGCCAGCAGCTCGCTAAAGCAACAGTCCAATGAGCAGTTCTTC
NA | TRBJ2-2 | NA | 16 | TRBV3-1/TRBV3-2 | CASSSGGGTNTGELFF | TGTGCCAGCAGCTCAGGAGGGGGGACCAACACCGGGGAGCTGTTTTTT
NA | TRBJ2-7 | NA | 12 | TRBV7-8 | CASSLLQYEQYF | TGTGCCAGCAGCCTCCTACAGTACGAGCAGTACTTC
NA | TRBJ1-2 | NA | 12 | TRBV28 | CASSEPQGGYTF | TGTGCCAGCAGTGAGCCACAGGGCGGCTACACCTTC
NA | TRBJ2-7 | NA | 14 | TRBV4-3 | CASSQGWGAYEQYF | TGCGCCAGCAGCCAGGGGTGGGGGGCCTACGAGCAGTACTTC
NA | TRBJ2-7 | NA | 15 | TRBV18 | CASSFRDGYLYEQYF | TGTGCCAGCTCATTCCGGGACGGGTACCTCTACGAGCAGTACTTC
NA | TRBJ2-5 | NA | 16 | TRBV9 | CASSEIAGSRQETQYF | TGTGCCAGCAGCGAGATCGCAGGGAGTCGTCAAGAGACCCAGTACTTC
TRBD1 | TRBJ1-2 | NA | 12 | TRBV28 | CASRTQGDGYTF | TGTGCCAGCAGGACACAGGGGGATGGCTACACCTTC
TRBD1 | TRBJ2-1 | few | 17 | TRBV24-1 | CATSDPSGTGTFYEQFF | TGTGCCACCAGTGATCCGTCCGGGACAGGGACGTTCTATGAGCAGTTCTTC
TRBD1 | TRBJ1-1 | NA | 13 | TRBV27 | CASGIRGGSEAFF | TGTGCCAGCGGCATCCGAGGGGGCTCTGAAGCTTTCTTT
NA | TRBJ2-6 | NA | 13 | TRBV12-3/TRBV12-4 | CASSSLGANVLTF | TGTGCCAGCAGTTCTCTTGGGGCCAACGTCCTGACTTTC
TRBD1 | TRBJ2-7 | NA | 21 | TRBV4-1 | CASSQGGEFWGRDSQTYEQYF | TGCGCCAGCAGCCAAGGTGGAGAGTTCTGGGGCCGGGACAGCCAGACCTACGAGCAGTACTTC
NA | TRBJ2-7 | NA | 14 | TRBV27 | CASSSYRDTFGQYF | TGTGCCAGCAGTTCGTACCGGGACACTTTTGGGCAGTACTTC
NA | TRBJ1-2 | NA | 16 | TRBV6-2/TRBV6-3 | CASSYEWTDRLYGYTF | TGTGCCAGCAGTTACGAATGGACAGATCGACTCTATGGCTACACCTTC
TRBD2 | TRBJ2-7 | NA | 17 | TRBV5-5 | CASSVGTSGGATYEQYF | TGTGCCAGCAGCGTCGGGACTAGCGGGGGAGCGACCTACGAGCAGTACTTC
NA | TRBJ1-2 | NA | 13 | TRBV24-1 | CATSAEGNYGYTF | TGTGCCACCAGTGCCGAGGGGAACTATGGCTACACCTTC
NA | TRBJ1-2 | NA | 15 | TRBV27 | CASRLRAGSNYGYTF | TGTGCCAGCAGACTACGGGCGGGGTCTAACTATGGCTACACCTTC
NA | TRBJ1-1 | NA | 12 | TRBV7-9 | CASSLESTEAFF | TGTGCCAGCAGCTTAGAGTCTACTGAAGCTTTCTTT
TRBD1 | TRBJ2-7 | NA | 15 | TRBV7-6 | CASSPMTGLTYEQYF | TGTGCCAGCAGCCCCATGACAGGGCTCACGTACGAGCAGTACTTC
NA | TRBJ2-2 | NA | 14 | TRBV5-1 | CASRDQQGTGELFF | TGCGCCAGCAGGGACCAACAGGGCACCGGGGAGCTGTTTTTT
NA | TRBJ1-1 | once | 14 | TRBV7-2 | CASSLDSGGLEAFF | TGTGCCAGCAGCTTAGACTCCGGGGGGTTGGAAGCTTTCTTT
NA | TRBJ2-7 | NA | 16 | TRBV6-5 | CASSYSGDQSFYEQYF | TGTGCCAGCAGTTACTCGGGGGACCAATCATTCTACGAGCAGTACTTC
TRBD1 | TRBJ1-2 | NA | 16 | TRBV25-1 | CASSEGINRGDYGYTF | TGTGCCAGCAGTGAGGGAATCAACAGGGGGGACTATGGCTACACCTTC
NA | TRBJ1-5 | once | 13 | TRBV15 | CATSTTRILPQHF | TGTGCCACCAGCACCACAAGGATATTACCCCAGCATTTT
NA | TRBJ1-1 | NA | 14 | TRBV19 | CASSLKVAGAEAFF | TGTGCCAGTAGTCTTAAGGTGGCAGGGGCTGAAGCTTTCTTT
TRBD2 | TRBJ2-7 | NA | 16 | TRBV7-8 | CASSSDSSGGAFQQYF | TGTGCCAGCAGCTCTGATTCTAGCGGGGGTGCCTTTCAGCAGTACTTC
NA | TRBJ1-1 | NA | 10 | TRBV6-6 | CATLTTAAFF | TGTGCCACCTTAACCACCGCCGCTTTCTTT